The 31 T cell receptor beta chains below were found in one sample sequenced in a study of blood T cell repertoires in COVID-19. Libraries were prepared by immunoSEQ multiplex PCR; TCRdb keeps only in-frame clonotypes and omits some of them. The table records 250,000 to 400,000 clones, roughly 88% of them present only once. Specimen: peripheral blood. Source of these receptors: a woman aged 25 to 45 with COVID-19, enrolled during active disease.

The J gene is TRBJ1-2, the V gene TRBV30; possible D gene TRBD1, 6 bases. Germline CDR1 is GTSNPN and CDR2 is SVGIG (reference sequence). CDR3 length: 12 amino acids. V dropped 3 bases and J dropped 7 bases, with 12 bases sitting between them. In DNA, the CDR3 is TGTGCCTGGAGCAGACAGGAAGGTGGCTACACCTTC. This sequence encodes CAWSRQEGGYTF. Full variable domain (remainder filled in from reference TRBV30 and TRBJ1-2): SQTIHQWPATLVQPVGSPLSLECTVEGTSNPNLYWYRQAAGRGLQLLFYSVGIGQISSEVPQNLSASRPQDRQFILSSKKLLLSDSGFYLCAWSRQEGGYTFGSGTRLTVV.

V gene TRBV10-3 combines with J gene TRBJ1-1; D is unclear. V lost 11 bases to trimming and J lost 5 bases, with 15 bases between them. This CDR3 is built from 12 residues. The V gene's germline CDR1 is ENHRY and CDR2 SYGVKD. DNA of the CDR3: TGTGCCGTTGGCGCGGGGATGACTGAAGCTTTCTTT. Its translation is CAVGAGMTEAFF.

This rearrangement joins TRBV5-8 to TRBJ1-5; tentatively, D is TRBD1 (5 bases). This CDR3 has 15 amino acids. Trimming shortened V by 4 bases and J by 6 bases, and 17 bases separated the two germline ends. Germline values: CDR1 SGHTS, CDR2 YDEGEE. In DNA form, the CDR3 reads TGTGCCAGCAGCGCGGACAACCAAAGGGGTCAGCCCCAGCATTTT. Its protein is CASSADNQRGQPQHF.

This chain links TRBV3-1 (or the pseudogene TRBV3-2) with TRBJ1-2; D unclear. Trimming took 2 bases from V and 0 from J, leaving 10 bases between them. The germline gives CDR1 LGHDT, CDR2 YNNKEL (reference sequence). The CDR3 covers 15 residues. The CDR3 nucleotides are TGTGCCAGCAGCCAATTAGGAGGAACTAACTATGGCTACACCTTC. This encodes CASSQLGGTNYGYTF.

CDR3: CASSTGQGNQPQHF. In DNA, the CDR3 is TGCGCCAGCAGTACTGGGCAGGGCAATCAGCCCCAGCATTTT. The chain is built from TRBV5-1 and TRBJ1-5; D not resolved. The CDR3 has 14 residues. Germline CDR1 is SGHRS and CDR2 is YFSETQ. V gave up 5 bases and J gave up 2 bases, with 11 bases separating them. The variable domain in full, with the rest retrieved from reference TRBV5-1 and TRBJ1-5, is KAGVTQTPRYLIKTRGQQVTLSCSPISGHRSVSWYQQTPGQGLQFLFEYFSETQRNKGNFPGRFSGRQFSNSRSEMNVSTLELGDSALYLCASSTGQGNQPQHFGDGTRLSIL.

The rearrangement uses TRBV13 and TRBJ2-3, with 8 bases that match TRBD2. Per germline, CDR1 PRHDT and CDR2 FYEKMQ (reference sequence). This CDR3 has 16 residues. V shed 2 bases, J shed 2 bases, and the junction held 6 bases outside the gene matches. CDR3 in amino acids: CASSLSTSASTDTQYF. Here the CDR3 DNA reads TGTGCCAGCAGCTTATCGACTAGCGCGTCCACAGATACGCAGTATTTT.

The chain employs TRBV19 and TRBJ1-1; D is ambiguous. The CDR3 extends over 15 amino acids. Trimming stripped 3 bases from V and 3 bases from J, with 14 bases between. Germline CDR1 and CDR2: LNHDA and SQIVND (reference sequence). The CDR3 sequence is CASSIMAGPYTEAFF. DNA of the CDR3: TGTGCCAGTAGTATTATGGCAGGCCCTTACACTGAAGCTTTCTTT.

The chain couples TRBV3-1 (or the pseudogene TRBV3-2) to TRBJ1-4, with a possible D match to TRBD1 (5 bases). CDR1 LGHDT and CDR2 YNNKEL come from the germline V gene (reference sequence). V gave up 3 bases and J gave up 8 bases, with 7 bases separating them. The CDR3 runs to 12 residues. The CDR3 reads CASSQNREKLFF. CDR3 DNA sequence: TGTGCCAGCAGCCAGAACAGGGAAAAACTGTTTTTT.

V gene TRBV28 combines with J gene TRBJ1-2, with a possible D match to TRBD1 (5 bases). Looked up from germline, CDR1 is MDHEN and CDR2 is SYDVKM. The V end lost 3 bases, the J end lost 4 bases, and 15 bases lay between the germline ends. The CDR3 has 15 amino acids. The CDR3 DNA is TGTGCCAGCAGTTTCCGGACAACAAGGGGCTATGGCTACACCTTC. Protein product: CASSFRTTRGYGYTF.

The rearrangement links TRBV5-4 to TRBJ1-4, with a tentative D call TRBD1 (6 bases). Germline lookup yields CDR1 SGHNT and CDR2 YYREEE (reference sequence). Trimming cost V 3 bases and J 7 bases, with 22 bases left between them. The CDR3 covers 17 residues. The CDR3 region is CASSSSRDTAVAEKLFF. DNA for the CDR3: TGTGCCAGCAGCTCGTCCCGGGACACGGCGGTCGCTGAAAAACTGTTTTTT.

The chain couples TRBV7-9 to TRBJ1-5; 8 nucleotides line up with TRBD1. The V gene end was trimmed by 4 bases and the J gene end by 9 bases; junction bases not matched to a gene: 2. Germline-derived CDR1 and CDR2 are SEHNR and FQNEAQ (reference sequence). The length of the CDR3 is 12 residues. The CDR3 DNA follows: TGTGCCAGCAGCTATACAGGGGGGCCCCAGCATTTT. Encoded protein: CASSYTGGPQHF. The entire variable domain, with the rest obtained from reference TRBV7-9 and TRBJ1-5, is as follows: DTGVSQNPRHKITKRGQNVTFRCDPISEHNRLYWYRQTLGQGPEFLTYFQNEAQLEKSRLLSDRFSAERPKGSFSTLEIQRTEQGDSAMYLCASSYTGGPQHFGDGTRLSIL.

This clone has a handful of counts. As DNA, the CDR3 is TGTGCCAGCACCCCAGGAGGAGGGGCTGAAAAACTGTTTTTT. It translates to CASTPGGGAEKLFF. This chain connects TRBV25-1 to TRBJ1-4; perhaps TRBD1 as D (5 bases). This CDR3 region has 14 residues. V was trimmed by 7 bases and J by 7 bases, leaving 16 bases between them. The germline gives CDR1 MGHDK, CDR2 SYGVNS.

The V and J genes are TRBV30 and TRBJ1-1; D is ambiguous. Looked up from germline, CDR1 is GTSNPN and CDR2 is SVGIG (reference sequence). The CDR3 runs 13 residues. The V end lost 3 bases, the J end lost 3 bases, and 11 bases lay between the germline ends. CDR3: CAWSSARYTEAFF. In DNA form, the CDR3 reads TGTGCCTGGAGCAGCGCCCGGTACACTGAAGCTTTCTTT.

The chain joins TRBV21-1 to TRBJ1-6. TRBV21-1 constitutes a pseudogene. The CDR3 has 15 amino acids. The CDR3: CASSPFGVYNSPLHF. In nucleotides, the CDR3 is TGTGCCAGCAGTCCCTTCGGGGTCTATAATTCACCCCTCCACTTT.

J is TRBJ1-5 and V is TRBV23-1, with D maybe TRBD1 (6 bases). TRBV23-1 is annotated as an ORF whose role is uncertain. The CDR3 extends over 15 amino acids. The V gene lost 4 bases and the J gene lost 7 bases, with 17 bases spanning the gap. CDR3 in amino acids: CASSLVRQEMQPQHF. CDR3 DNA: TGCGCCAGCAGTCTCGTTCGACAGGAGATGCAGCCCCAGCATTTT.

The rearrangement joins TRBV9 to TRBJ2-2; D unresolved. V was pared by 0 bases and J by 7 bases, with 7 bases between. This CDR3 is 13 amino acids long. The germline gives CDR1 SGDLS, CDR2 YYNGEE. Here the CDR3 DNA reads TGTGCCAGCAGCGTAGGTGGAGACGGGGAGCTGTTTTTT. Translating it yields CASSVGGDGELFF.

The chain uses TRBV13 and TRBJ1-1; 7 bases match TRBD1. V trimming: 5 bases; J trimming: 5 bases; junction bases outside the gene matches: 5. This CDR3 comprises 13 residues. Germline V gives CDR1 PRHDT, CDR2 FYEKMQ (reference sequence). The chain's CDR3 is CASSPDRVTEAFF. In DNA form, the CDR3 reads TGTGCCAGCAGCCCTGACAGGGTTACTGAAGCTTTCTTT.

This clone has just one count. This sequence joins TRBV25-1 and TRBJ1-6; unclear D gene. Trimming removed 0 bases at V and 9 bases at J, with 3 bases between. This CDR3 is built from 12 residues. The germline CDR1 and CDR2 sequences are MGHDK and SYGVNS. The CDR3, as DNA: TGTGCCAGCAGTGAATATCGTTCACCCCTCCACTTT. Translation gives CASSEYRSPLHF.

V gene TRBV20-1 combines with J gene TRBJ1-1, with D unresolved. This CDR3 contains 10 residues. Germline lookup yields CDR1 DFQATT and CDR2 SNEGSKA (reference sequence). Trimming left V 3 bases short and J 7 bases short, with 6 bases between. The CDR3 region is CSASDIEAFF. CDR3 DNA sequence: TGCAGTGCTAGTGACATTGAAGCTTTCTTT.

The gene calls are TRBV6-5 and TRBJ2-6; maybe TRBD1 (6 bases). The V end lost 6 bases, the J end lost 1 base, and 10 bases lay between the germline ends. Germline V lookup: CDR1 MNHEY, CDR2 SVGAGI. The CDR3 extends over 15 amino acids. The CDR3 spells CASSSGQSGANVLTF. CDR3 DNA: TGTGCCAGCAGCTCGGGACAATCTGGGGCCAACGTCCTGACTTTC.

The chain uses TRBV24-1 and TRBJ1-6, with 7 nucleotides matching TRBD1. This CDR3 is 15 amino acids long. The germline CDR1 and CDR2 sequences are KGHDR and SFDVKD. The trim removed 8 bases at V and 6 bases at J, leaving 9 bases unmatched. CDR3 protein: CATKGSDRVNSPLHF. The CDR3 DNA reads TGTGCCACCAAAGGTTCCGACAGGGTTAATTCACCCCTCCACTTT.

The V and J genes are TRBV4-2 and TRBJ1-1; a weak D match, TRBD1 (6 bases). V lost 4 bases, J lost 11 bases, and 20 bases lay in between. This CDR3 is built from 14 residues. Germline lookup yields CDR1 LGHNA and CDR2 YNFKEQ. The CDR3 loop is CASSPSDSEAGAFF. CDR3 nucleotide sequence: TGTGCCAGCAGCCCCTCGGACAGCGAGGCTGGGGCTTTCTTT.

The chain carries TRBV6-6 and TRBJ1-1; 8 nucleotides line up with TRBD1. From germline, CDR1 is MNHNY and CDR2 SVGAGI (reference sequence). The CDR3 extends over 15 amino acids. Trimming took 6 bases from V and 4 from J; bases not matched to a gene: 10. The CDR3 loop reads CASRGTGQVVTEAFF. In DNA form, the CDR3 reads TGTGCCAGCAGAGGGACGGGACAGGTTGTCACTGAAGCTTTCTTT.

This chain connects TRBV28 to TRBJ1-1; D gene ambiguous. CDR1 is MDHEN, CDR2 SYDVKM, per germline. This CDR3 has 14 amino acids. Trimming stripped 4 bases from V and 2 bases from J, with 11 bases between. The CDR3 here is CASSSSPSNTEAFF. DNA of the CDR3: TGTGCCAGCAGTTCATCTCCCAGTAACACTGAAGCTTTCTTT.

This chain joins TRBV7-2 and TRBJ1-1; 7 bases are shared with TRBD1. The germline V gene has CDR1 SGHTA and CDR2 FQGNSA. J gave up 5 bases and V 3 bases, and 3 bases lay outside the gene matches. This CDR3 spans 13 amino acids. CDR3: CASSFRTGTEAFF. CDR3 DNA sequence: TGTGCCAGCAGCTTCCGGACAGGAACTGAAGCTTTCTTT.

The J gene is TRBJ1-5, the V gene TRBV13, with D tentatively TRBD1 (5 bases). The CDR3 sequence is 15 residues long. V was pared by 3 bases and J by 1 base, with 10 bases between. CDR1 is PRHDT and CDR2 is FYEKMQ in the germline V gene (reference sequence). The CDR3 region is CASSFGRVSNQPQHF. Here the CDR3 DNA reads TGTGCCAGCAGCTTCGGCAGGGTCAGCAATCAGCCCCAGCATTTT.

V and J are TRBV3-1 (or the pseudogene TRBV3-2) and TRBJ2-5; D is perhaps TRBD1 (5 bases). Germline V gene lookup returns CDR1 LGHDT and CDR2 YNNKEL (reference sequence). Trimming removed 1 base from V and 4 bases from J, with 7 bases in between. There are 13 residues in the CDR3. In nucleotides, the CDR3 is TGTGCCAGCAGCCAAGTAGACAGAGAGACCCAGTACTTC. It codes for CASSQVDRETQYF.

CDR3: CAWSSLLNTQYF. CDR3 sequence (DNA): TGTGCCTGGAGTTCACTACTGAATACGCAGTATTTT. The J gene is TRBJ2-3, the V gene TRBV30; D is unclear. The V gene's germline CDR1 is GTSNPN and CDR2 SVGIG (reference sequence). This CDR3 comprises 12 residues. Trimming shortened V by 2 bases and J by 7 bases, and 10 bases separated the two germline ends. The full variable domain, rest sourced from reference TRBV30 and TRBJ2-3, is SQTIHQWPATLVQPVGSPLSLECTVEGTSNPNLYWYRQAAGRGLQLLFYSVGIGQISSEVPQNLSASRPQDRQFILSSKKLLLSDSGFYLCAWSSLLNTQYFGPGTRLTVL.

The chain is built from TRBV6-2 or TRBV6-3 and TRBJ2-7, with 9 bases matching TRBD1. From germline, CDR1 is MNHEY and CDR2 SVGEGT. J was trimmed by 3 bases and V by 6 bases; bases with no gene match: 12. CDR3 size: 16 residues. The CDR3 spells CASSSNRDRDFYEQYF. The CDR3, as DNA: TGTGCCAGCAGCAGCAACCGGGACAGGGATTTCTACGAGCAGTACTTC.

The rearrangement uses TRBV5-1 and TRBJ1-1, with 7 bases aligning to TRBD1. The germline gives CDR1 SGHRS, CDR2 YFSETQ. With 4 bases clipped from V and 1 base from J, the junction kept 7 bases outside the gene matches. The CDR3 extends over 15 amino acids. As DNA, the CDR3 is TGCGCCAGCAGCGCACCGGGACAGCGGAACACTGAAGCTTTCTTT. The encoded protein is CASSAPGQRNTEAFF.

This CDR3 reads CASSRRTENTIYF. As DNA, the CDR3 is TGTGCCAGCAGTCGACGGACAGAAAACACCATATATTTT. The J gene is TRBJ1-3, the V gene TRBV12-3 or TRBV12-4; maybe TRBD1 (6 bases). The CDR3 runs 13 residues. Trimming removed 5 bases from V and 6 bases from J, with 11 bases in between.